Below are 9 T cell receptor beta chains sequenced from a single sample in a study of blood T cell repertoires in COVID-19. Clones were read by immunoSEQ multiplex PCR, and TCRdb kept only the in-frame ones, dropping some. The sample carries more than 95,000 clones, about 70% recorded once. Sequencing was carried out using peripheral blood. These receptors all come from a woman between 65 and 79 years old with acute or convalescent COVID-19.

The chain links TRBV28 to TRBJ1-2; 12 nucleotides align to TRBD1. V dropped 7 bases and J dropped 10; count of bases not matched to a gene: 16. This CDR3 is built from 16 residues. Germline lookup yields CDR1 MDHEN and CDR2 SYDVKM. Written as DNA, the CDR3 is TGTGCCAGCATCGCAGGAATCCCGGGGACAGGGGGCTCCTACACCTTC. It codes for CASIAGIPGTGGSYTF.

The chain links TRBV10-2 to TRBJ1-2; 8 bases map to TRBD1. Germline trimming cut 4 bases from V and 6 bases from J; bases unmatched to any gene: 13. CDR1 and CDR2 from the germline V gene are WSHSY and SAAADI. The CDR3 runs 16 residues. The CDR3 nucleotides read TGCGCCAGCAGTGGGGGGCAGGGGGCGAATATCAATGGCTACACCTTC. It encodes CASSGGQGANINGYTF.

V gene TRBV19 combines with J gene TRBJ1-2; 9 nucleotides agree with TRBD1. CDR3 length equals 14 residues. CDR1 LNHDA and CDR2 SQIVND come from the germline V gene (reference sequence). The trim removed 7 bases at V and 4 bases at J, leaving 7 bases unmatched. Here the CDR3 reads CASTTGGIGYGYTF. The CDR3 DNA is TGTGCCAGTACGACAGGGGGAATTGGCTATGGCTACACCTTC.

This chain uses TRBV19 with TRBJ1-1; 9 bases match TRBD1. CDR3 length: 15 residues. Germline CDR1 reads LNHDA; CDR2 reads SQIVND (reference sequence). Trimming took 4 bases from V and 5 from J; bases not matched to a gene: 8. The CDR3 DNA sequence: TGTGCCAGTAGTACCATCGGGACAGGGAGAACTGAAGCTTTCTTT. Its translation: CASSTIGTGRTEAFF.

The table lists this clone with a few counts. The chain has TRBV7-2 and TRBJ2-4, with D maybe TRBD2 (5 bases). This CDR3 is built from 17 residues. Germline lookup yields CDR1 SGHTA and CDR2 FQGNSA. V was clipped by 1 base and J by 1 base, with 14 bases between them. CDR3: CASSLVLGVAAKNIQYF. DNA for the CDR3: TGTGCCAGCAGCTTAGTGTTGGGAGTAGCGGCCAAAAACATTCAGTACTTC.

This clone was counted between two and nine times. This sequence joins TRBV2 and TRBJ1-6; TRBD1 aligns across 9 bases. The CDR3 runs 14 residues. The germline CDR1 and CDR2 sequences are SNHLY and FYNNEI. The V segment lost 1 base and the J segment 12 bases; nucleotides outside the gene matches: 4. The CDR3 region is CASSEGTGAGPLHF. The CDR3 DNA reads TGTGCCAGCAGTGAAGGGACAGGGGCTGGACCCCTCCACTTT.

This clone showed up just a few times. This sequence joins TRBV24-1 and TRBJ2-2; the match to TRBD1 covers 9 bases. V lost 5 bases, J lost 4 bases, and 1 base stayed unmatched. The CDR3 has 14 residues. The germline V gene has CDR1 KGHDR and CDR2 SFDVKD. In nucleotides, the CDR3 is TGTGCCACCAGTGTGACAGGGGGCACCGGGGAGCTGTTTTTT. Its protein is CATSVTGGTGELFF.

This chain connects TRBV3-1 (or the pseudogene TRBV3-2) to TRBJ2-5; TRBD2 is a possible D gene (5 bases). The CDR3 is 16 residues long. Germline V gives CDR1 LGHDT, CDR2 YNNKEL (reference sequence). The germline V and J ends were trimmed by 6 bases and 2 bases, with 19 bases remaining between them. The CDR3 region has the DNA TGTGCCAGCAGTCTGAGCGGTCCTAGTTGGCAAGAGACCCAGTACTTC. The encoded protein is CASSLSGPSWQETQYF.

The chain uses TRBV10-3 and TRBJ2-7; D is unresolved. Germline V gene data show CDR1 as ENHRY and CDR2 as SYGVKD. The CDR3 has 12 amino acids. V shed 6 bases and J shed 9 bases, with 15 bases lying between them. CDR3 in amino acids: CAIRALGVGQYF. CDR3 sequence (DNA): TGTGCCATCAGGGCACTGGGCGTCGGGCAGTACTTC.